This T cell receptor (beta chain) was identified during a study of blood T cell repertoires in COVID-19. As for the study in general: There were acute and convalescent COVID-19 samples, and they came from the United States, Italy and Spain. In each case, the material was cDNA or gDNA derived from T cells, B-cell-depleted T cells, or PBMCs.

The CDR3 loop spans 17 amino acids. CDR1 is SGHAT, CDR2 FQNNGV, per germline. Trimming pared 1 base from V and 4 bases from J, leaving 19 bases between. Per the study methods: Cell counts per sample came from amplifying reference gene primers. Clones were read by immunoSEQ multiplex PCR, and TCRdb kept only the in-frame ones, dropping some. V and J calls and clone size are as listed in that table; D and trimming were resolved from the DNA. This sample has under 150,000 clones, with around nine tenths found just once. Sequencing input: peripheral blood. The sequence was obtained from a man aged 45-60 years with active COVID-19. The gene calls are TRBV11-2 and TRBJ2-5; possibly TRBD1 for D (6 bases). The CDR3 sequence is CASSLAVGIYRVETQYF. DNA for the CDR3: TGTGCCAGCAGCTTAGCCGTCGGGATCTACAGGGTAGAGACCCAGTACTTC. The full variable domain, rest sourced from reference TRBV11-2 and TRBJ2-5, is EAGVAQSPRYKIIEKRQSVAFWCNPISGHATLYWYQQILGQGPKLLIQFQNNGVVDDSQLPKDRFSAERLKGVDSTLKIQPAKLEDSAVYLCASSLAVGIYRVETQYFGPGTRLLVL.